This section outlines one T cell receptor (beta chain) sequence together with its context. Its antigen is unknown. The data stem from a study of cytomegalovirus exposure and HLA in healthy donors. Study information: Falling in the Caucasian-associated ancestry cluster were 80% to 85% of under 500 genotyped donors. Overall study results and limits: TCR beta V segments were, for the most part, productive about 87% or about 30% of the time in an earlier analysis. When a later analysis was performed, an Asian-associated ancestry cluster reportedly had fewer N-insertions than the approximately 600-donor mean. As a later analysis showed, a missense DCLRE1C variant was linked to trimming of TCR beta V- and J-genes.

The PCR made use of 60 Vbeta and 13 Jbeta primers. TCRdb's table, derived via immunoSEQ multiplex PCR, lists solely in-frame clones and lacks some. The data contain 200,000 or so clones, 80% to 85% of them seen just once; the ten biggest clones take up 6.3%. Material for sequencing was PBMCs. The TCR was taken from a man aged 40-55 years in good health and CMV-seropositive.

The CDR3 protein is CAWSVTGSGELFF. The CDR3 nucleotides are TGTGCCTGGAGTGTAACGGGGAGCGGGGAGCTGTTTTTT. The V call is TRBV30, the J call TRBJ2-2; D might be TRBD2 (5 bases). Germline V gene lookup returns CDR1 GTSNPN and CDR2 SVGIG (reference sequence). V was clipped by 0 bases and J by 7 bases, with 9 bases between them. The CDR3 is 13 residues long.